This T cell receptor beta chain was captured by sequencing in a study of graft-versus-host responses after intestinal transplantation. Study-level background: Isolated intestinal, liver-intestinal, or multivisceral transplants were what recipients had. The recipients all started with anti-thymocyte globulin induction and then took tacrolimus and steroids for around three years. Findings of the study overall: Early post-transplant falls in HvG clones accompanied the peak levels of circulating GvH clones. Ileal or blood samples showed some GvH clones first, and such clones were also found in recipient marrow.

As for this clone: Its antigen is not identified.

TCRdb's table, derived via immunoSEQ multiplex PCR, lists solely in-frame clones and lacks some. The repertoire holds around 93,000 clones, with around nine tenths as singletons. CDR3 size: 12 residues. V lost 8 bases and J lost 5, with 10 bases in between. Looked up from germline, CDR1 is WNHNN and CDR2 is SYGVQD (reference sequence). The sequencing here drew on unstimulated CD8+ T cells sorted from spleen or lymph node cells, taken before intestinal transplant. This receptor was taken from a human donor who received an intestinal transplant. The chain employs TRBV10-1 and TRBJ2-1; D unclear. CDR3 DNA: TGCGCCAGCGGGCAGGTAGACAATGAGCAGTTCTTC. Translated: CASGQVDNEQFF.